This TCR beta chain comes out of a study of naive and memory T cell subsets. Study-wide points: A clonotype means one alpha or beta sequence, not an alpha/beta pair.

This clonotype was recorded at least ten times. Its cognate antigen is unknown. An equimolar mix of two oligonucleotides served as the beta constant-region primer for TRBC1 and TRBC2. The ligated cDNA underwent four PCR rounds using SP2 and nested alpha and beta constant-region primers. TCRdb analysed the UMI-ligation and nested PCR reads with MiXCR anew, one entry per CDR3 protein. The table has about 120,000 distinct CDR3 sequences, 30% to 45% seen once. CMV status came from CD4+ IFNgamma after overnight CMV lysate stimulation. Trimming shortened V by 2 bases and J by 0 bases, and 12 bases separated the two germline ends. The CDR3 has 15 residues. Germline lookup yields CDR1 DFQATT and CDR2 SNEGSKA (reference sequence).

This receptor was identified in a human donor in good health. This chain uses TRBV20-1 with TRBJ2-3; D unclear. The sequencing input was central memory CD4+ T cells from blood. The DNA for the CDR3 is TGCAGTGCTAGACCTATACGCTTTAGCACAGATACGCAGTATTTT. Its protein is CSARPIRFSTDTQYF.